This T cell receptor (beta chain) was observed in a study of T cell clonality in common variable immunodeficiency. General study findings and limits: Reportedly, TCR beta sequences from common variable immunodeficiency showed fewer deletions and N-nucleotide insertions.

CVID subjects had received replacement immunoglobulin for at least one year. The V gene's germline CDR1 is DFQATT and CDR2 SNEGSKA (reference sequence). The CDR3 loop spans 15 amino acids. The V end lost 0 bases, the J end lost 2 bases, and 14 bases lay between the germline ends. Turning to this clone: Antigen specificity is unknown. The CDR3 extends 3 residues past the end of the read, so its final part is completed from the germline J gene.

TCRdb keeps only in-frame clones here, not all; method: immunoSEQ multiplex PCR. The sample is made up of around 30,000 clones, none counted only once. This TCR was sampled from a human donor with common variable immunodeficiency. The sequencing sample was made of peripheral blood mononuclear cells. V and J are TRBV20-1 and TRBJ2-7; the D gene is possibly TRBD2 (7 bases). CDR3 sequence reads: CSARDIGGATYEQYF. The part of the CDR3 DNA that was read is TGCAGTGCTAGAGATATAGGGGGGGCGACCTACGAG.